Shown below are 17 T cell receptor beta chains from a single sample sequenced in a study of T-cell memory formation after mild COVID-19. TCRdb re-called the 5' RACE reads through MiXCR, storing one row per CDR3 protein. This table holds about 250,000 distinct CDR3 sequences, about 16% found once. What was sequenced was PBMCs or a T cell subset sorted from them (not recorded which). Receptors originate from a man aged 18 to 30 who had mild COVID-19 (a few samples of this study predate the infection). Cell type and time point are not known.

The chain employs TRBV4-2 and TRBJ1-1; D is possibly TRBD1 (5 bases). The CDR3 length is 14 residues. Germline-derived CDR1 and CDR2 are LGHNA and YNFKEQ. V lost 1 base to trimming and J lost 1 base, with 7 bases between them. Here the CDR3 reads CASSQGGGNTEAFF. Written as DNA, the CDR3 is TGTGCCAGCAGCCAAGGGGGGGGGAACACTGAAGCTTTCTTT.

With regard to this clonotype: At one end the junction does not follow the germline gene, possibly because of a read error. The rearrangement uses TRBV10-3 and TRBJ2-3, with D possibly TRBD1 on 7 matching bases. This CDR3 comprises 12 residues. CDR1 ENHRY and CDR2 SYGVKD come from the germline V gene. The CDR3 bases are TGCGCATCAGGGGGGTACGGAGATACGCAGTATTTT. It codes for CASGGYGDTQYF.

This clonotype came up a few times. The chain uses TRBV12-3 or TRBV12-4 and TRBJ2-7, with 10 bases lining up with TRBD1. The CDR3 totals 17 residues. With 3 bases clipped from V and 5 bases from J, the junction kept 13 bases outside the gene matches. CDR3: CASSFGQGDFPLHEQYF. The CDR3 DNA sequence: TGTGCCAGCAGTTTCGGACAGGGGGATTTCCCCCTCCACGAGCAGTACTTC.

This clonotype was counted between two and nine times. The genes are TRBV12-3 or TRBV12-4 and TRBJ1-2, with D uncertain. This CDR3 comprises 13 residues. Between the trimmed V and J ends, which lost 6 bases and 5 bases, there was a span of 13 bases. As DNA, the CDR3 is TGTGCCAGCAGAAGGACTGAGACATATGGCTACACCTTC. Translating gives CASRRTETYGYTF.

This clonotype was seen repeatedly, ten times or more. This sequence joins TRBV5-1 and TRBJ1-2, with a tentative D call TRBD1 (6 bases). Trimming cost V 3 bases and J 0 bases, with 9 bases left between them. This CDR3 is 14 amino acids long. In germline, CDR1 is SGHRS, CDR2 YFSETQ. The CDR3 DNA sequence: TGCGCCAGCAGCTCGGAGGGGGCTAACTATGGCTACACCTTC. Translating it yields CASSSEGANYGYTF.

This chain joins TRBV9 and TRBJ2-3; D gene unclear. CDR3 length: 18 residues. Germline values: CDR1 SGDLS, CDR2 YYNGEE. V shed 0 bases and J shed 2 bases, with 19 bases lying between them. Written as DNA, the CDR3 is TGTGCCAGCAGCGTAGATGGTGAGCGCCTCCCTTTCACAGATACGCAGTATTTT. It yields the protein CASSVDGERLPFTDTQYF.

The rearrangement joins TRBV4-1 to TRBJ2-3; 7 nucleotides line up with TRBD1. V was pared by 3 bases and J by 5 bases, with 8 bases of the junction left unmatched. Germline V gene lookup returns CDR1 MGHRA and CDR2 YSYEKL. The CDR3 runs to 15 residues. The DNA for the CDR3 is TGCGCCAGCAGCCAGCACGGGCAGGGGGAAGATACGCAGTATTTT. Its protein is CASSQHGQGEDTQYF.

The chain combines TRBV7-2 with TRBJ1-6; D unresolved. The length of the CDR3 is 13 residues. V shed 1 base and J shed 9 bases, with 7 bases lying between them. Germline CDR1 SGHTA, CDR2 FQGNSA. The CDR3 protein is CASSLVGSSPLHF. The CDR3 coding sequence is TGTGCCAGCAGCTTAGTGGGCAGTTCACCCCTCCACTTT.

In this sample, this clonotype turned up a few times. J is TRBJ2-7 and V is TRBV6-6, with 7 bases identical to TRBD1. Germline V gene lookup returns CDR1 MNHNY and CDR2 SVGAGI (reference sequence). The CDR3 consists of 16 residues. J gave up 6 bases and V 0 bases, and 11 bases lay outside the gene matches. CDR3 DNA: TGTGCCAGCAGTTACTCGAGGGGGCAGGGACGGGGCGAGCAGTACTTC. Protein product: CASSYSRGQGRGEQYF.

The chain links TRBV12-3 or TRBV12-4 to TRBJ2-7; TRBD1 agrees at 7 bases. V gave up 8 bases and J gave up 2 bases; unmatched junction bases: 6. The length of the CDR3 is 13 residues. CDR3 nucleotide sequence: TGTGCCAGCGGGAGACAGGGACCCTACGAGCAGTACTTC. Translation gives CASGRQGPYEQYF.

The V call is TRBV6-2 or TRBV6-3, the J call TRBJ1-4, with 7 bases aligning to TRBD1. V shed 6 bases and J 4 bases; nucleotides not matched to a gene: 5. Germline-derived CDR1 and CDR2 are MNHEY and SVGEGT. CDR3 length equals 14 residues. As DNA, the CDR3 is TGTGCCAGCAGACGGACAGGATTTAATGAAAAACTGTTTTTT. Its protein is CASRRTGFNEKLFF.

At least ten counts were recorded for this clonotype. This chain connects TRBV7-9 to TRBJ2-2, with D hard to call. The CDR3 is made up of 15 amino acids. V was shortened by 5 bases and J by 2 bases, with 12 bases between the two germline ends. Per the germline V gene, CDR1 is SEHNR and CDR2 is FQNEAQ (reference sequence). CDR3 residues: CASSPRNRNTGELFF. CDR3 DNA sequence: TGTGCCAGCAGCCCCAGGAACAGAAACACCGGGGAGCTGTTTTTT.

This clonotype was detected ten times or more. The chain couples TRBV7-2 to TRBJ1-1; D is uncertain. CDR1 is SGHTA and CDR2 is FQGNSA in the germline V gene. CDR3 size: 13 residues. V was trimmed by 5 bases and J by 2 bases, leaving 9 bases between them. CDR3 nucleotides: TGTGCCAGCAGCCGGGCCCTAAACACTGAAGCTTTCTTT. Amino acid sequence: CASSRALNTEAFF.

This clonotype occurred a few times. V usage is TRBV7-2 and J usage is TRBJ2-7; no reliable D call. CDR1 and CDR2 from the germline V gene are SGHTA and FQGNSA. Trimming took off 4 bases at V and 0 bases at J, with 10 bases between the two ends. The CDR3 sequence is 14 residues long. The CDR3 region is CASSSGANSYEQYV. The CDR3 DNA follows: TGTGCCAGCAGCTCCGGAGCGAACTCCTACGAGCAGTACGTC.

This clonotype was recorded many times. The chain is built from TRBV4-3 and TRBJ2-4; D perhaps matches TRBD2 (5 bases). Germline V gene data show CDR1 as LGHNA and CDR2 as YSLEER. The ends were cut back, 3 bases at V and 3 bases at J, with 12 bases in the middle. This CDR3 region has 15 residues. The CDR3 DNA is TGCGCCAGCAGCCAGGGCGGGTACGACAAAAACATTCAGTACTTC. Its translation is CASSQGGYDKNIQYF.

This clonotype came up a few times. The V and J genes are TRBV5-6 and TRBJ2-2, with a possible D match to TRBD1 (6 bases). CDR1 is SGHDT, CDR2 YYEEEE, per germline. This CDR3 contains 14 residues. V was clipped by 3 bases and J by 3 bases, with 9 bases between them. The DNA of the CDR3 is TGTGCCAGCAGCTCGGACAGATACACCGGGGAGCTGTTTTTT. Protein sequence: CASSSDRYTGELFF.

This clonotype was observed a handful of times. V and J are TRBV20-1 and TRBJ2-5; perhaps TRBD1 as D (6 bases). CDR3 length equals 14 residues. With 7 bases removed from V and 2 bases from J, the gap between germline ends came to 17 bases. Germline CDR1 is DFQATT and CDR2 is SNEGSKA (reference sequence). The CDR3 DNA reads TGCAGTGGGACAGTATGGGGAGAGCAAGAGACCCAGTACTTC. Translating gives CSGTVWGEQETQYF.